These 24 T cell receptor beta chains were all obtained from the same sample, sequenced in a study of CD8 T cells in Susac syndrome. Random hexamers primed reverse transcription of about 0.45 to 1 ug RNA. Using its own MiXCR run on the immunoSEQ multiplex PCR reads, TCRdb lists one record per CDR3 protein. The sample has fewer than 90,000 distinct CDR3 sequences, approximately 93% seen once. The specimen sequenced was CD8+ T cells from PBMCs. These receptor sequences come from a human donor with Susac syndrome.

The chain has TRBV7-8 and TRBJ1-5, with 10 bases aligning to TRBD1. This CDR3 is built from 17 residues. With 5 bases clipped from V and 2 bases from J, the junction kept 9 bases outside the gene matches. Germline V gene data show CDR1 as SGHVS and CDR2 as FQNEAQ. The CDR3 region is CASSLGTGALGNQPQHF. For the CDR3, the DNA is TGTGCCAGCAGCCTAGGGACAGGGGCTTTAGGCAATCAGCCCCAGCATTTT.

This chain links TRBV30 with TRBJ2-3; 8 positions match TRBD1. CDR3 length: 15 amino acids. The junction had 6 bases not matched to a gene; V was cut back by 0 bases and J by 4 bases. CDR1 GTSNPN and CDR2 SVGIG come from the germline V gene (reference sequence). The chain's CDR3 is CAWSVSGGWADTQYF. The DNA for the CDR3 is TGTGCCTGGAGTGTATCAGGGGGCTGGGCAGATACGCAGTATTTT.

The chain recombines TRBV7-9 with TRBJ1-1; D remains ambiguous. Per germline, CDR1 SEHNR and CDR2 FQNEAQ (reference sequence). Trimming shortened V by 0 bases and J by 1 base, and 9 bases separated the two germline ends. The CDR3 totals 15 residues. For the CDR3, the DNA is TGTGCCAGCAGCTTAGCTCGGACGGCGAACACTGAAGCTTTCTTT. It yields the protein CASSLARTANTEAFF.

V usage is TRBV27 and J usage is TRBJ1-3; 9 bases align to TRBD1. The CDR3 totals 15 residues. The germline gives CDR1 MNHEY, CDR2 SMNVEV (reference sequence). Trimming took 2 bases from V and 3 from J; bases not matched to a gene: 2. The CDR3 nucleotides read TGTGCCAGCAGTTTAACAGGGGGCGGTGGAAACACCATATATTTT. Residues: CASSLTGGGGNTIYF.

This clonotype was seen just once. This sequence joins TRBV12-3 or TRBV12-4 and TRBJ2-7; the match to TRBD1 covers 9 bases. J lost 5 bases, V lost 3 bases, and 11 bases had no gene match. This CDR3 has 16 amino acids. The chain's CDR3 is CASSLDTGTGRNEQYF. The CDR3 nucleotides are TGTGCCAGCAGTTTGGATACCGGGACAGGGCGAAACGAGCAGTACTTC.

The chain couples TRBV9 to TRBJ2-7; TRBD1 agrees at 9 bases. This CDR3 comprises 14 residues. Germline CDR1 is SGDLS and CDR2 is YYNGEE. The ends lost 3 bases at V and 3 bases at J; junction bases unmatched: 4. Written as DNA, the CDR3 is TGTGCCAGCAGCGGGGGACAGGGCGGCTACGAGCAGTACTTC. Translating gives CASSGGQGGYEQYF.

This sequence joins TRBV7-2 and TRBJ2-3, with a possible D match to TRBD1 (6 bases). Per the germline V gene, CDR1 is SGHTA and CDR2 is FQGNSA. The CDR3 is 15 residues long. V was clipped by 4 bases and J by 2 bases, with 13 bases between them. The CDR3 region has the DNA TGTGCCAGCAGCTCGAGGACAGTTACCACAGATACGCAGTATTTT. Translation gives CASSSRTVTTDTQYF.

This clonotype was counted a single time. This chain connects TRBV7-2 to TRBJ2-1; 8 bases line up with TRBD1. The CDR3 extends over 18 amino acids. V lost 4 bases to trimming and J lost 6 bases; unmatched junction nucleotides: 17. Germline CDR1 reads SGHTA; CDR2 reads FQGNSA. CDR3 sequence reads: CASSSVGGQGRAGNEQFF. Written as DNA, the CDR3 is TGTGCCAGCAGCTCGGTAGGTGGACAGGGAAGGGCCGGCAATGAGCAGTTCTTC. The full variable domain, with the rest looked up from reference TRBV7-2 and TRBJ2-1, is GAGVSQSPSNKVTEKGKDVELRCDPISGHTALYWYRQSLGQGLEFLIYFQGNSAPDKSGLPSDRFSAERTGGSVSTLTIQRTQQEDSAVYLCASSSVGGQGRAGNEQFFGPGTRLTVL.

The gene calls are TRBV30 and TRBJ1-2; D gene unclear. CDR3 length equals 12 residues. The V gene's germline CDR1 is GTSNPN and CDR2 SVGIG (reference sequence). Trimming cost V 0 bases and J 4 bases, with 6 bases left between them. CDR3 in amino acids: CAWSVFSYGYTF. In DNA, the CDR3 is TGTGCCTGGAGTGTCTTCTCCTATGGCTACACCTTC.

This clonotype was detected only once. This chain links TRBV6-2 or TRBV6-3 with TRBJ2-5; 8 bases match TRBD1. The CDR3 is made up of 14 amino acids. V was pared by 4 bases and J by 9 bases, with 10 bases of the junction left unmatched. Germline values: CDR1 MNHEY, CDR2 SVGEGT. CDR3 protein: CASSSGTGPRAQYF. The CDR3 nucleotides read TGTGCCAGCAGTTCCGGGACAGGCCCAAGGGCCCAGTACTTC.

This clonotype was observed a single time. This chain links TRBV4-1 with TRBJ1-6; 7 bases line up with TRBD1. Germline CDR1 is MGHRA and CDR2 is YSYEKL. This CDR3 has 16 residues. V dropped 6 bases and J dropped 6; count of bases not matched to a gene: 11. The CDR3 bases are TGCGCCAGCAGGGGGGACAGCAGAACCGTTAATTCACCCCTCCACTTT. This sequence encodes CASRGDSRTVNSPLHF.

The V and J genes are TRBV15 and TRBJ1-3, with D unresolved. Germline V CDR1 and CDR2: LNHNV, YYDKDF (reference sequence). The CDR3 length is 16 residues. The ends were cut back, 0 bases at V and 6 bases at J, with 15 bases in the middle. CDR3 amino acids: CATSRDIGRSENTIYF. CDR3 nucleotides: TGTGCCACCAGCAGAGATATCGGCAGGAGCGAAAACACCATATATTTT.

The rearrangement links TRBV20-1 to TRBJ1-6, with D hard to call. The V end lost 0 bases, the J end lost 0 bases, and 9 bases lay between the germline ends. From germline, CDR1 is DFQATT and CDR2 SNEGSKA (reference sequence). The CDR3 has 16 residues. In DNA form, the CDR3 reads TGCAGTGCTAGAGAAGGCAGGAGCTCCTATAATTCACCCCTCCACTTT. Its protein is CSAREGRSSYNSPLHF.

The gene calls are TRBV3-1 and TRBJ1-6, with TRBD1 matching 9 bases. The V and J ends lost 0 bases and 4 bases, in that order; junction bases with no gene match: 1. The CDR3 is 16 amino acids. Per germline, CDR1 LGHDT and CDR2 YNNKEL (reference sequence). The chain's CDR3 is CASSQDGTGYNSPLHF. CDR3 nucleotide sequence: TGTGCCAGCAGCCAAGACGGGACAGGGTATAATTCACCCCTCCACTTT.

This chain links TRBV20-1 with TRBJ2-7; tentatively, D is TRBD2 (5 bases). The CDR3 extends over 16 amino acids. Germline CDR1 DFQATT, CDR2 SNEGSKA (reference sequence). V gave up 2 bases and J gave up 5 bases, with 22 bases separating them. Here the CDR3 DNA reads TGCAGTGCTAGATCCGTGGGTGGGAGCCCCGTCAACGAGCAGTACTTC. Translation gives CSARSVGGSPVNEQYF.

The chain links TRBV28 to TRBJ2-7, with 11 bases matching TRBD2. Germline CDR1 and CDR2: MDHEN and SYDVKM. The V segment lost 6 bases and the J segment 7 bases; nucleotides outside the gene matches: 8. The CDR3 totals 14 residues. DNA for the CDR3: TGTGCCAGCAGGTTAGCGGGAGGGCCGGGAGAGCAGTACTTC. Protein sequence: CASRLAGGPGEQYF.

V is TRBV7-8 and J is TRBJ1-2, with a weak D call TRBD1 (6 bases). The CDR3 is made up of 17 amino acids. CDR1 is SGHVS and CDR2 is FQNEAQ in the germline V gene. Deletions cut 4 bases from V and 5 bases from J, with 23 bases between. CDR3 bases: TGTGCCAGCAGCTCGTCCGCTAGTTTTGGGGGCGGTTATGGCTACACCTTC. Translating gives CASSSSASFGGGYGYTF.

The chain couples TRBV2 to TRBJ2-5; maybe TRBD1 (6 bases). The ends were cut back, 10 bases at V and 1 base at J, with 19 bases in the middle. Looked up from germline, CDR1 is SNHLY and CDR2 is FYNNEI. There are 15 residues in the CDR3. Written as DNA, the CDR3 is TGTGCCACCCAGAAGGGGGAGCAGGCCCAAGAGACCCAGTACTTC. It specifies CATQKGEQAQETQYF.

The J gene is TRBJ2-3, the V gene TRBV9; 13 nucleotides align to TRBD2. Per the germline V gene, CDR1 is SGDLS and CDR2 is YYNGEE. The CDR3 sequence is 15 residues long. With V trimmed by 3 bases and J by 6 bases, 4 bases remained unmatched. Written as DNA, the CDR3 is TGTGCCAGCAGCGAGGGGACTAGCGGGATGGATACGCAGTATTTT. Protein product: CASSEGTSGMDTQYF. The full variable domain, in which reference TRBV9 and TRBJ2-3 provide the parts outside the CDR3, is DSGVTQTPKHLITATGQRVTLRCSPRSGDLSVYWYQQSLDQGLQFLIQYYNGEERAKGNILERFSAQQFPDLHSELNLSSLELGDSALYFCASSEGTSGMDTQYFGPGTRLTVL.

The chain recombines TRBV19 with TRBJ1-1, with no clear D. This CDR3 is built from 12 residues. Germline assignment: CDR1 LNHDA and CDR2 SQIVND (reference sequence). V lost 3 bases, J lost 5 bases, and 7 bases lay in between. The chain's CDR3 is CASSIFGTEAFF. In nucleotides, the CDR3 is TGTGCCAGTAGTATTTTCGGGACTGAAGCTTTCTTT.

The V gene is TRBV29-1, the J gene TRBJ2-3, with 12 bases that match TRBD2. This CDR3 is 17 amino acids long. Germline assignment: CDR1 SQVTM and CDR2 ANQGSEA. V lost 1 base, J lost 1 base, and 6 bases stayed unmatched. DNA of the CDR3: TGCAGCGTTGAAGGCCTAGCGGGAGGGGTGGGCACAGATACGCAGTATTTT. Residues: CSVEGLAGGVGTDTQYF.

The chain carries TRBV5-1 and TRBJ2-1; D possibly matches TRBD1 or TRBD2 (5 bases each). The CDR3 has 16 residues. V was clipped by 0 bases and J by 8 bases, with 18 bases between them. Germline CDR1 is SGHRS and CDR2 is YFSETQ. For the CDR3, the DNA is TGCGCCAGCAGCTTGGCGGGGACGCCGGGGTGGGATGAGCAGTTCTTC. It codes for CASSLAGTPGWDEQFF.

The chain joins TRBV18 to TRBJ1-1, with no clear D. The germline V gene has CDR1 KGHSH and CDR2 LQKENI. The CDR3 runs 15 residues. The V end lost 3 bases, the J end lost 0 bases, and 11 bases lay between the germline ends. In nucleotides, the CDR3 is TGTGCCAGCTCACCCAAGTTCGTGATGAACACTGAAGCTTTCTTT. It yields the protein CASSPKFVMNTEAFF. The variable domain in full, with the rest retrieved from reference TRBV18 and TRBJ1-1, is NAGVMQNPRHLVRRRGQEARLRCSPMKGHSHVYWYRQLPEEGLKFMVYLQKENIIDESGMPKERFSAEFPKEGPSILRIQQVVRGDSAAYFCASSPKFVMNTEAFFGQGTRLTVV.

DNA for the CDR3: TGTGCCAGCAGCCTAGTTTCCCCCGAGCAGTACTTC. Translating it yields CASSLVSPEQYF. The rearrangement links TRBV7-9 to TRBJ2-7; D ambiguous. V was shortened by 5 bases and J by 6 bases, with 11 bases between the two germline ends. The CDR3 has 12 amino acids. Germline V CDR1 and CDR2: SEHNR, FQNEAQ (reference sequence).